This T cell receptor beta chain was observed in a study of T cell therapy after organ transplantation. CDR1 PRHDT and CDR2 FYEKMQ come from the germline V gene (reference sequence). The V end lost 4 bases, the J end lost 2 bases, and 12 bases lay between the germline ends. The length of the CDR3 is 14 residues. TCRdb keeps only in-frame clones here, not all; method: immunoSEQ multiplex PCR. This table has under 4,500 clones, 69% appearing once. In regard to this clone: What it binds is unknown.

Time point here: 4-8 weeks after completion of therapy. The V gene is TRBV13, the J gene TRBJ2-7, with D maybe TRBD1 (6 bases). The clonotype originates from a human patient who had received a solid organ transplant and had CMV disease. Some of these T cells may belong to the graft donor. The source was CD8+ T cells from blood, collected after autologous CMV-specific T cell therapy. In DNA form, the CDR3 reads TGTGCCAGCAGCTCTGGGACAAATACCTACGAGCAGTACTTC. Translating it yields CASSSGTNTYEQYF.